The following is a T cell receptor beta chain sequence with its context. What it recognizes is unknown. This entry belongs to a study of vaccination and CD4 T cells after COVID-19. Study as a whole: Two-dose vaccination with either BNT162b2 or mRNA-1273 was given to participants.

V was pared by 0 bases and J by 2 bases, with 5 bases between. CDR3 length equals 15 residues. Germline loops: CDR1 MRHNA, CDR2 SNTAGT. Sequencing of the DNA from cultured CD4+ T cells was carried out with the Oncomine TCR Beta short-read assay. Genomic DNA was drawn out of CD4+ T cells grown in culture. TCRdb recomputed calls from the PCR reads with MiXCR, one row per CDR3 protein. The sample has roughly 9,200 distinct CDR3 sequences, 28% seen once; the top ten hold around 11%. Treatment specified: roughly 10-day PBMC culture with coronavirus spike peptide pools or control peptides (ViraFEST assay). Those CD4+ T cells from the unexposed donor predate the COVID-19 pandemic (2011-2018).

The J gene is TRBJ2-6, the V gene TRBV6-4; D may correspond to TRBD1 or TRBD2 (5 bases each). This receptor was taken from a human donor in good health. The sequenced sample consisted of CD4+ T cells from blood, cultured in vitro. This CDR3 is CASSDSGAGANVLTF. CDR3 in DNA: TGTGCCAGCAGTGACTCGGGGGCTGGGGCCAACGTCCTGACTTTC.